This passage covers 25 T cell receptor beta chains from one sample sequenced in a study of blood T cell repertoires in COVID-19. Only in-frame clones appear in the TCRdb table, and some are missing; sequencing was by immunoSEQ multiplex PCR. The sample shows about 200,000 clones, about nine tenths of them seen only once. The specimen sequenced was peripheral blood. Source of these receptors: a man aged 60-69 years who had recovered from COVID-19.

The genes are TRBV7-2 and TRBJ1-1, with TRBD1 matching 8 bases. This CDR3 contains 14 residues. Germline-derived CDR1 and CDR2 are SGHTA and FQGNSA. The junction had 6 bases not matched to a gene; V was cut back by 4 bases and J by 5 bases. The CDR3: CASSSQGARTEAFF. DNA for the CDR3: TGTGCCAGCAGCTCTCAGGGGGCGCGAACTGAAGCTTTCTTT.

This clone was detected once. The chain links TRBV28 to TRBJ1-2; D gene ambiguous. V was trimmed by 2 bases and J by 4 bases, leaving 14 bases between them. Germline V lookup: CDR1 MDHEN, CDR2 SYDVKM. This CDR3 contains 15 residues. The CDR3 sequence: CASSLPGSRGYGYTF. The CDR3 DNA follows: TGTGCCAGCAGTTTACCGGGGTCCCGTGGCTATGGCTACACCTTC.

This clone occurred once. The chain uses TRBV21-1 and TRBJ2-4; the table's D call of TRBD1 was not tested on the DNA. TRBV21-1 is assigned pseudogene status. The CDR3 has 16 amino acids. The CDR3 nucleotides read TGTGCCAGCAGCGAGGACAGACATCTAGCCAAAAACATTCAGTACTTC. This codes for CASSEDRHLAKNIQYF.

The rearrangement joins TRBV30 to TRBJ2-7, with 14 bases fitting TRBD2. The length of the CDR3 is 17 residues. CDR1 and CDR2 (germline): GTSNPN, SVGIG (reference sequence). V dropped 3 bases and J dropped 2; count of bases not matched to a gene: 9. The CDR3 sequence: CAWSAGTSGSHTYEQYF. CDR3 bases: TGTGCCTGGAGCGCCGGGACTAGCGGGAGTCACACCTACGAGCAGTACTTC. Drawing the rest from reference TRBV30 and TRBJ2-7, the complete variable domain is SQTIHQWPATLVQPVGSPLSLECTVEGTSNPNLYWYRQAAGRGLQLLFYSVGIGQISSEVPQNLSASRPQDRQFILSSKKLLLSDSGFYLCAWSAGTSGSHTYEQYFGPGTRLTVT.

V gene TRBV19 combines with J gene TRBJ2-2; TRBD2 agrees at 13 bases. The junction had 5 bases not matched to a gene; V was cut back by 0 bases and J by 4 bases. Per the germline V gene, CDR1 is LNHDA and CDR2 is SQIVND (reference sequence). This CDR3 region has 18 residues. The CDR3 DNA sequence: TGTGCCAGTAGTATAGAACTAGCGGGGGGGCGTAGCACCGGGGAGCTGTTTTTT. This codes for CASSIELAGGRSTGELFF.

The genes are TRBV5-5 and TRBJ1-4, with a possible D match to TRBD1 (6 bases). V dropped 5 bases and J dropped 8 bases, with 16 bases sitting between them. The CDR3 spans 14 residues. CDR1 and CDR2 from the germline V gene are SGHKS and YYEKEE (reference sequence). CDR3 in DNA: TGTGCCAGCAGTACAGGGTCCCGGCAGGAAAAACTGTTTTTT. Encoded protein: CASSTGSRQEKLFF.

This chain connects TRBV28 to TRBJ2-3, with 9 bases aligning to TRBD2. V dropped 7 bases and J dropped 3; count of bases not matched to a gene: 5. This CDR3 contains 14 residues. CDR1 MDHEN and CDR2 SYDVKM come from the germline V gene. The DNA of the CDR3 is TGTGCCAGCATCGCGGGAGGGCTTACAGATACGCAGTATTTT. Its translation: CASIAGGLTDTQYF. The variable domain in full, completed from reference TRBV28 and TRBJ2-3, reads DVKVTQSSRYLVKRTGEKVFLECVQDMDHENMFWYRQDPGLGLRLIYFSYDVKMKEKGDIPEGYSVSREKKERFSLILESASTNQTSMYLCASIAGGLTDTQYFGPGTRLTVL.

The V and J genes are TRBV4-2 and TRBJ1-1; TRBD1 matches at 7 bases. Trimming took 3 bases from V and 0 from J; bases not matched to a gene: 7. This CDR3 spans 16 amino acids. Per the germline V gene, CDR1 is LGHNA and CDR2 is YNFKEQ. The CDR3 nucleotides read TGTGCCAGCAGCCAGAGGGACAGTATTTTGAACACTGAAGCTTTCTTT. Translating it yields CASSQRDSILNTEAFF.

The rearrangement uses TRBV4-1 and TRBJ2-7; TRBD1 matches 7 bases. After removal of 1 base from V and 1 base from J, the junction contained 7 bases not matched to a gene. There are 16 residues in the CDR3. Germline V gene lookup returns CDR1 MGHRA and CDR2 YSYEKL. CDR3 protein: CASSQAPGQLSYEQYF. The CDR3 coding sequence is TGCGCCAGCAGCCAAGCCCCGGGACAGCTGTCCTACGAGCAGTACTTC.

This chain uses TRBV3-1 (or the pseudogene TRBV3-2) with TRBJ2-6; D not resolved. CDR1 is LGHDT and CDR2 is YNNKEL in the germline V gene (reference sequence). The CDR3 sequence is 16 residues long. V was trimmed by 0 bases and J by 4 bases, leaving 10 bases between them. CDR3 bases: TGTGCCAGCAGCCAAGATCTGGGCACCGGGGCCAACGTCCTGACTTTC. Protein: CASSQDLGTGANVLTF.

This rearrangement joins TRBV6-6 to TRBJ2-3; D perhaps matches TRBD2 (5 bases). The CDR3 spans 15 residues. Trimming pared 2 bases from V and 0 bases from J, leaving 9 bases between. The germline gives CDR1 MNHNY, CDR2 SVGAGI (reference sequence). CDR3 nucleotide sequence: TGTGCCAGCAGTTACGGACTGACTAGCACAGATACGCAGTATTTT. Protein sequence: CASSYGLTSTDTQYF.

V is TRBV5-1 and J is TRBJ1-1, with 8 bases lining up with TRBD1. The CDR3 length is 12 residues. J gave up 14 bases and V 0 bases, and 6 bases lay outside the gene matches. Germline V gene data show CDR1 as SGHRS and CDR2 as YFSETQ. The CDR3 here is CASSLGQGSPFF. Written as DNA, the CDR3 is TGCGCCAGCAGCTTGGGACAGGGGTCACCATTCTTT.

This rearrangement joins TRBV30 to TRBJ1-2, with D perhaps TRBD1 (6 bases). The germline V and J ends were trimmed by 2 bases and 0 bases, with 16 bases remaining between them. Germline V gene lookup returns CDR1 GTSNPN and CDR2 SVGIG (reference sequence). The CDR3 covers 16 residues. CDR3 sequence reads: CAWSRVFQGPNYGYTF. CDR3 nucleotide sequence: TGTGCCTGGAGTCGCGTCTTTCAGGGGCCTAACTATGGCTACACCTTC.

V gene TRBV19 combines with J gene TRBJ2-7; TRBD1 matches 9 bases. The CDR3 totals 17 residues. V lost 5 bases to trimming and J lost 3 bases; unmatched junction nucleotides: 14. CDR1 and CDR2 (germline): LNHDA, SQIVND (reference sequence). The CDR3 bases are TGTGCCAGTAGTTCCGGGACAGGGCATAATTACGACTACGAGCAGTACTTC. Amino acids: CASSSGTGHNYDYEQYF.

V usage is TRBV7-9 and J usage is TRBJ2-4; 9 nucleotides align to TRBD1. J gave up 9 bases and V 5 bases, and 8 bases lay outside the gene matches. The CDR3 contains 14 residues. Germline assignment: CDR1 SEHNR and CDR2 FQNEAQ (reference sequence). CDR3 DNA sequence: TGTGCCAGCAGCCCCCGACAGGGGGAAATCATTCAGTACTTC. It codes for CASSPRQGEIIQYF.

This sequence joins TRBV9 and TRBJ1-1, with unresolved D. The CDR3 covers 15 residues. Germline CDR1 is SGDLS and CDR2 is YYNGEE. V was pared by 0 bases and J by 1 base, with 10 bases between. CDR3 coding DNA: TGTGCCAGCAGCGTAGAGGCGGCTCCGAACACTGAAGCTTTCTTT. Its translation: CASSVEAAPNTEAFF.

J is TRBJ2-7 and V is TRBV28; no firm D call. CDR1 and CDR2 (germline): MDHEN, SYDVKM. The CDR3 is 16 amino acids. V dropped 4 bases and J dropped 4 bases, with 20 bases sitting between them. CDR3: CASSYSSSTMRYEQYF. The DNA of the CDR3 is TGTGCCAGCAGTTACTCATCATCTACTATGAGGTACGAGCAGTACTTC.

This sequence joins TRBV28 and TRBJ2-1, with a weak D call TRBD2 (5 bases). Germline-derived CDR1 and CDR2 are MDHEN and SYDVKM. V lost 3 bases and J 5 bases, leaving 11 bases between the germline ends. The CDR3 length is 14 residues. In DNA form, the CDR3 reads TGTGCCAGCAGTTTCGACGGACTTGACAATGAGCAGTTCTTC. The encoded protein is CASSFDGLDNEQFF.

The J gene is TRBJ2-5, the V gene TRBV6-6, with 8 bases fitting TRBD1. This CDR3 has 18 amino acids. J lost 5 bases, V lost 5 bases, and 19 bases had no gene match. CDR1 is MNHNY and CDR2 is SVGAGI in the germline V gene (reference sequence). The DNA for the CDR3 is TGTGCCAGCAGTCGGACAGGGAATTTAAAGTTAACTTGGGAGACCCAGTACTTC. Amino acids: CASSRTGNLKLTWETQYF.

This chain links TRBV4-2 with TRBJ1-5; possible D gene TRBD1, 5 bases. V was cut by 1 base and J by 5 bases, with 6 bases left in between. The CDR3 has 13 residues. The germline gives CDR1 LGHNA, CDR2 YNFKEQ. CDR3 coding DNA: TGTGCCAGCAGCCAAGCCAGGGATCAGCCCCAGCATTTT. Its translation: CASSQARDQPQHF.

This chain joins TRBV4-2 and TRBJ2-1; the D gene is possibly TRBD2 (6 bases). CDR3 length: 17 residues. Trimming cost V 0 bases and J 3 bases, with 15 bases left between them. Per the germline V gene, CDR1 is LGHNA and CDR2 is YNFKEQ. Written as DNA, the CDR3 is TGTGCCAGCAGCCAAGAGTTGACCGGGACTGGCTACAATGAGCAGTTCTTC. This gives the protein CASSQELTGTGYNEQFF.

This clone was picked up a small number of times. The chain has TRBV27 and TRBJ1-6; the match to TRBD1 covers 7 bases. Germline V lookup: CDR1 MNHEY, CDR2 SMNVEV (reference sequence). The V segment lost 6 bases and the J segment 14 bases; nucleotides outside the gene matches: 10. The CDR3 consists of 13 residues. Here the CDR3 reads CASSHTGVMTLHF. The CDR3 DNA is TGTGCCAGCAGCCATACAGGGGTTATGACCCTCCACTTT.

For the CDR3, the DNA is TGTGCCAGCAGCCAACTCAGGGATTCACCCCTCCACTTT. Translation gives CASSQLRDSPLHF. This rearrangement joins TRBV3-1 (or the pseudogene TRBV3-2) to TRBJ1-6, with D tentatively TRBD1 (5 bases). The length of the CDR3 is 13 residues. With 2 bases removed from V and 8 bases from J, the gap between germline ends came to 7 bases. Germline CDR1 and CDR2: LGHDT and YNNKEL (reference sequence).

This clone was recorded once. CDR3 nucleotides: TGTGCCATCAGACGGGAACCTCAAGAGACCCAGTACTTC. Amino acid sequence: CAIRREPQETQYF. The chain links TRBV10-3 to TRBJ2-5, with a weak D call TRBD2 (5 bases). Trimming removed 6 bases at V and 2 bases at J, with 10 bases between. Germline V CDR1 and CDR2: ENHRY, SYGVKD. The length of the CDR3 is 13 residues.

With respect to this clone: One junction end does not reproduce the germline sequence, and a read error may be involved. The chain has TRBV7-7 and TRBJ2-1; weak D call: TRBD1 (6 bases). Germline lookup yields CDR1 SSHAT and CDR2 FNYEAQ (reference sequence). This CDR3 has 18 amino acids. The CDR3 sequence: CASSLGWEGGGLCYEQFF. The CDR3 DNA reads as TGTGCTAGCAGCTTAGGTTGGGAAGGGGGTGGTTTGTGCTATGAGCAGTTCTTC.